This T cell receptor (beta chain) emerged from a study of naive and memory T cell subsets. CD8 T cells were positively selected from what remained after CD4 positive selection. Remarks on this clonotype: Its target is unknown.

Two oligonucleotides, mixed equimolar, formed the beta constant-region primer covering TRBC1 and TRBC2. Ligated cDNA was amplified by four rounds of PCR with nested alpha and beta constant-region primers and SP2. TCRdb called the UMI-ligation and nested PCR reads again in MiXCR, with one record for every CDR3 protein. In the table there are roughly 140,000 distinct CDR3 sequences, approximately 20% of which are singletons. Broader study findings: Possibly reflecting memory cells re-expressing CD45RA, a few larger clonotypes occurred in naive repertoires, especially CD8.

This receptor was obtained from a human donor in good health. Sequenced: naive CD8+ T cells from blood.

The CDR3 DNA is TGTGCCAGCAGTTTAGACCCAGGTGGTAGCTCCTACGAGCAGTACTTC. As protein: CASSLDPGGSSYEQYF. This chain joins TRBV27 and TRBJ2-7; D uncertain. This CDR3 spans 16 amino acids. CDR1 and CDR2 from the germline V gene are MNHEY and SMNVEV (reference sequence). Trimming cost V 2 bases and J 0 bases, with 14 bases left between them.